A selection of T cell receptor beta chains follows, all from one sample in a study of technical replicates of blood from several donors. Repertoires were generated with immunoSEQ multiplex PCR, while TCRdb's copy carries only in-frame clones and drops some. Here the sample spans over 60,000 clones, just under 90% being singletons. The sample was PBMCs. The receptors were sampled from a human donor in good health. Some clones in this sample may be carry-over from other donors' samples. The CDR3 runs from the conserved cysteine through the conserved F or W. Fields, in order: J gene, clone size, D gene, V gene, CDR3 protein, CDR3 DNA. D genes are given only for firm matches. Only part of the rows carry a size: once, few, many, or a class if the clone is expanded.

j_call: TRBJ2-1
clone_size: .
d_call: .
v_call: TRBV6-5
cdr3_aa: CASSYLPRGNEQFF
cdr3_nt: TGTGCCAGCAGTTACCTGCCCAGAGGCAATGAGCAGTTCTTC

j_call: TRBJ2-3
clone_size: .
d_call: TRBD2
v_call: TRBV19
cdr3_aa: CASTRLAGGTDTQYF
cdr3_nt: TGTGCCAGTACCCGACTAGCGGGAGGCACAGATACGCAGTATTTT

j_call: TRBJ2-1
clone_size: .
d_call: TRBD2
v_call: TRBV7-4
cdr3_aa: CASSLVSPVRETSGNNEQFF
cdr3_nt: TGTGCCAGCAGCTTAGTGTCCCCCGTAAGGGAGACTAGCGGTAACAATGAGCAGTTCTTC

j_call: TRBJ1-1
clone_size: .
d_call: TRBD1
v_call: TRBV29-1
cdr3_aa: CSVEGQGGTEAFF
cdr3_nt: TGCAGCGTTGAGGGACAGGGAGGGACTGAAGCTTTCTTT

j_call: TRBJ1-2
clone_size: .
d_call: TRBD1
v_call: TRBV5-4
cdr3_aa: CASSVTGASNYGYTF
cdr3_nt: TGTGCCAGCAGCGTGACAGGGGCCTCTAACTATGGCTACACCTTC

j_call: TRBJ1-5
clone_size: .
d_call: .
v_call: TRBV7-2
cdr3_aa: CASSRVLDSNQPQHF
cdr3_nt: TGTGCCAGCAGCCGGGTTCTTGATAGCAATCAGCCCCAGCATTTT

j_call: TRBJ2-7
clone_size: .
d_call: TRBD2
v_call: TRBV7-2
cdr3_aa: CASSFGGSSYEQYF
cdr3_nt: TGTGCCAGCAGCTTCGGGGGGAGCTCCTACGAGCAGTACTTC

j_call: TRBJ2-1
clone_size: .
d_call: .
v_call: TRBV7-8
cdr3_aa: CASSWTLGQYNEQFF
cdr3_nt: TGTGCCAGCAGCTGGACCCTAGGACAGTACAATGAGCAGTTCTTC

j_call: TRBJ2-1
clone_size: once
d_call: TRBD2
v_call: TRBV30
cdr3_aa: CAWSSPGLAGGSEFF
cdr3_nt: TGTGCCTGGAGTTCACCGGGACTAGCGGGAGGGAGTGAGTTCTTC

j_call: TRBJ1-1
clone_size: .
d_call: .
v_call: TRBV7-2
cdr3_aa: CASSLPPGSEAFF
cdr3_nt: TGTGCCAGCAGCCTGCCACCGGGATCTGAAGCTTTCTTT

j_call: TRBJ1-1
clone_size: few
d_call: .
v_call: TRBV4-1
cdr3_aa: CASSHVVQGRGMNTEAFF
cdr3_nt: TGCGCCAGCAGCCATGTTGTTCAGGGTCGAGGAATGAACACTGAAGCTTTCTTT

j_call: TRBJ2-2
clone_size: .
d_call: .
v_call: TRBV13
cdr3_aa: CASSEAPGLLRGTGELFF
cdr3_nt: TGTGCCAGCAGCGAAGCCCCGGGTCTCCTCCGGGGGACCGGGGAGCTGTTTTTT